The following is a T cell receptor beta chain sequence with its context. This sample was included in a study of lymphopenia after photon versus proton radiotherapy. TCRdb's table, derived via immunoSEQ multiplex PCR, lists solely in-frame clones and lacks some. This table has 150,000 to 200,000 clones, approximately 86% appearing once. The germline gives CDR1 MNHEY, CDR2 SVGAGI. The CDR3 is made up of 14 amino acids. V dropped 7 bases and J dropped 7; count of bases not matched to a gene: 12. The sequencing used peripheral blood, collected from a patient treated with photon-based radiotherapy. V gene TRBV6-5 combines with J gene TRBJ1-2, with 7 bases that match TRBD1. The sequence was obtained from a man between 50 and 59 years old with gastric cancer. The CDR3 loop reads CASTPKTGRVGYTF. DNA for the CDR3: TGTGCCAGCACTCCGAAGACAGGGCGAGTTGGCTACACCTTC.